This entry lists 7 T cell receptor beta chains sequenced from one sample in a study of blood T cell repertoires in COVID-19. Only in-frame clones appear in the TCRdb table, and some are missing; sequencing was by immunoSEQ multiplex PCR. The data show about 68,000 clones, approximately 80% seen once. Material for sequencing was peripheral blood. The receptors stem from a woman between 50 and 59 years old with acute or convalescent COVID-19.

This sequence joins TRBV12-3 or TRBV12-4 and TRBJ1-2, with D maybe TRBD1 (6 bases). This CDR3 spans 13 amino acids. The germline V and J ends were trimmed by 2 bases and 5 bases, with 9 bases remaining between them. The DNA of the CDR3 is TGTGCCAGCAGTTTATCAGGGGCTTATGGCTACACCTTC. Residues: CASSLSGAYGYTF.

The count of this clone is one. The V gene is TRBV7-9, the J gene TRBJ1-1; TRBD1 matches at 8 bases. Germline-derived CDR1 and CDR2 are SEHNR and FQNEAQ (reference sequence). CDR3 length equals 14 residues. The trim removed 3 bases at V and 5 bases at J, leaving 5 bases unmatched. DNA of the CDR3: TGTGCCAGCAGCTTGACAGGGGTTGGAACTGAAGCTTTCTTT. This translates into CASSLTGVGTEAFF.

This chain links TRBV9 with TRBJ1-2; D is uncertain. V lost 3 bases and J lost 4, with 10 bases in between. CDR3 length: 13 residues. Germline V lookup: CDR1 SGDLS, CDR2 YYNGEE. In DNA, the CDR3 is TGTGCCAGCAGCGAGACTTATCGCTATGGCTACACCTTC. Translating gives CASSETYRYGYTF.

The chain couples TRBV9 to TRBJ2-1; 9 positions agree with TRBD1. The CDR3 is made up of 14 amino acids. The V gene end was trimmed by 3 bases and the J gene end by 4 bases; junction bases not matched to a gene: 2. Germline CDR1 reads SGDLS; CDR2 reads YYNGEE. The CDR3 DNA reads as TGTGCCAGCAGCGCTGGGACAGGGTACAATGAGCAGTTCTTC. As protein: CASSAGTGYNEQFF. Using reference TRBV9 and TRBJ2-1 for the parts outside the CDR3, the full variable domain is DSGVTQTPKHLITATGQRVTLRCSPRSGDLSVYWYQQSLDQGLQFLIQYYNGEERAKGNILERFSAQQFPDLHSELNLSSLELGDSALYFCASSAGTGYNEQFFGPGTRLTVL.

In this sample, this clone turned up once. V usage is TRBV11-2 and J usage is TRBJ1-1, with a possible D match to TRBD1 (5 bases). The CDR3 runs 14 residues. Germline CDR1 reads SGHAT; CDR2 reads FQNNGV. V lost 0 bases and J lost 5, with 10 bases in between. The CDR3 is CASSLDWGGTEAFF. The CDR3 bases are TGTGCCAGCAGCTTAGATTGGGGGGGGACTGAAGCTTTCTTT.

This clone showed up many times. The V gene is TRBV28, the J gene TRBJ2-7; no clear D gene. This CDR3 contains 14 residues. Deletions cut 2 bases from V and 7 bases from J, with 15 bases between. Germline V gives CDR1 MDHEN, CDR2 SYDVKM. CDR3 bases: TGTGCCAGCAGTTTAGTGGGCGACGCGTCAGAGCAGTACTTC. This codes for CASSLVGDASEQYF.

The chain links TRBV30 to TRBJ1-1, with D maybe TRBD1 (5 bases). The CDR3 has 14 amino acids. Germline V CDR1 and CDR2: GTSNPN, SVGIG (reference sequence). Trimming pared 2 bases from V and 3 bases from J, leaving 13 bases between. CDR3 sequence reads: CAWSLQEGYTEAFF. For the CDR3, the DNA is TGTGCCTGGAGTCTACAGGAGGGGTACACTGAAGCTTTCTTT.